This TCR beta chain derives from a study of shared clonotypes between healthy human individuals. Study outcomes and limitations: It was observed that roughly 5.5% of naive CD4 clonotypes were shared across a few donors. Non-shared clonotypes were found to have lower generation probabilities than the clonotypes that were shared by all four of the sorted-subset donors.

Evenly divided among several immunoSEQ plates was the genomic DNA of each subset. As handled by the study authors: ImmunoSEQ gave junction-only sequences without quality scores, so filtering differed. Profiled with immunoSEQ multiplex PCR; TCRdb holds only in-frame clones, not every one. V and J calls and clone size are as listed in that table; D and trimming were resolved from the DNA. The profile shows about 2.4 million clones, approximately 94% of them singletons. From germline, CDR1 is MNHNY and CDR2 SVGAGI (reference sequence). This CDR3 is 15 amino acids long. V was pared by 6 bases and J by 0 bases, with 12 bases between. In its sample, this clone was seen once. The antigen remains undetermined.

This TCR came from a young man in good health. Material: naive CD4+ T cells sorted from blood. The subset here: CD45RA+ positively selected. The chain is built from TRBV6-6 and TRBJ2-4; D may be TRBD2 (5 bases). CDR3 DNA: TGTGCCAGCAGGGCGACTACCCAAGCCAAAAACATTCAGTACTTC. Its protein is CASRATTQAKNIQYF.